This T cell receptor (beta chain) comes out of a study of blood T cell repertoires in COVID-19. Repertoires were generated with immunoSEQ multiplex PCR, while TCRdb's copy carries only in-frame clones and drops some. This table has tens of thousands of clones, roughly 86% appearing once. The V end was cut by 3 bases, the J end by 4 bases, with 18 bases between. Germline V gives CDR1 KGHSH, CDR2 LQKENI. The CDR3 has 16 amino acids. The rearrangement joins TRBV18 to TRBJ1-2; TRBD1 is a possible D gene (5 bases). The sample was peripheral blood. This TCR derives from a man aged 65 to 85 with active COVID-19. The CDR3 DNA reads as TGTGCCAGCTCACCCCAATTGAAAGGGGACTTCTATGGCTACACCTTC. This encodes CASSPQLKGDFYGYTF. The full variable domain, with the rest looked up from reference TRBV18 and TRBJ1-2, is NAGVMQNPRHLVRRRGQEARLRCSPMKGHSHVYWYRQLPEEGLKFMVYLQKENIIDESGMPKERFSAEFPKEGPSILRIQQVVRGDSAAYFCASSPQLKGDFYGYTFGSGTRLTVV.